This T cell receptor beta chain came from a study of blood T cells in healthy people across ages. Sample donors were healthy Caucasian individuals that came from Russia, aged 6 to 90. This clonotype was recorded a few times. Primed by a sample-barcoded 5' primer and a J-beta primer mix, a second PCR proceeded for roughly 7 to 11 cycles. A minimum of 2.5 million CDR3-containing paired-end reads was obtained for each sample. Using its own MiXCR run on the 5' RACE reads, TCRdb lists one record per CDR3 protein. The top ten hold about 4% of the sample, which has 1.5 million to 1.8 million distinct CDR3 sequences, roughly 43% seen once. The CDR3 has 14 residues. Germline values: CDR1 SGDLS, CDR2 YYNGEE. Trimming took 7 bases from V and 7 from J, leaving 18 bases between them.

The sequence was collected from a woman between 18 and 30 years old in good health. What was sequenced was blood. The rearrangement links TRBV9 to TRBJ2-1; a possible D gene is TRBD2 (6 bases). The DNA of the CDR3 is TGTGCCAGCCGGAGGAGGGAGGAATCGAATGAGCAGTTCTTC. Encoded protein: CASRRREESNEQFF.